This TCR beta chain derives from a study of blood T cell repertoires in COVID-19. Study background: The United States, Italy and Spain were the sources of the acute and convalescent COVID-19 samples.

Germline loops: CDR1 MNHEY, CDR2 SVGAGI. Trimming removed 6 bases from V and 4 bases from J, with 13 bases in between. This CDR3 is built from 13 residues. As originally analysed: Amplification from reference gene primers served as the basis for estimated nucleated cell counts. Sequenced by immunoSEQ multiplex PCR; TCRdb stores in-frame clones only, minus some. Clone size and the V and J calls come from that table; the DNA yielded D and trimming. The sample shows 400,000 or so clones, about 91% of them seen only once. In Seattle, patients joined the study during active infection and were tracked longitudinally.

This TCR was recovered from a woman in her forties with COVID-19, enrolled during active disease. The gene calls are TRBV6-5 and TRBJ2-7; no firm D call. The sequencing sample was made of peripheral blood. The CDR3, as DNA: TGTGCCAGCAGGCGAAGCGTAGGTTACGAGCAGTACTTC. Translation gives CASRRSVGYEQYF.